This TCR beta chain was sequenced in a study of blood T cells in healthy people across ages. Overall study findings and caveats: CMV status of donors was not determined, possibly confounding expanded clonotype changes. Age showed a roughly linear inverse relationship with TCR beta diversity per million T cells.

This clonotype was found a few times. Its specificity is unknown. Through a sample-barcoded 5' primer and a J-beta primer mix, a second PCR was run for roughly 6 to 11 cycles. TCRdb reanalysed the 5' RACE reads using MiXCR and keeps one entry per CDR3 protein. The sample shows about 1.1 million distinct CDR3 sequences, roughly two fifths of them seen only once. V lost 3 bases to trimming and J lost 11 bases, with 14 bases between them. Germline CDR1 and CDR2: SNHLY and FYNNEI. The CDR3 runs to 13 residues. The chain links TRBV2 to TRBJ1-5; D ambiguous. The sample consisted of blood. The receptor was derived from a man in his late teens or twenties in good health. In nucleotides, the CDR3 is TGTGCCAGCAGTGACAGCGAGCGTTTAGCCCAGCATTTT. Translation: CASSDSERLAQHF. Variable domain in full (rest from reference TRBV2 and TRBJ1-5): EPEVTQTPSHQVTQMGQEVILRCVPISNHLYFYWYRQILGQKVEFLVSFYNNEISEKSEIFDDQFSVERPDGSNFTLKIRSTKLEDSAMYFCASSDSERLAQHFGDGTRLSIL.